This TCR beta chain appears in the sequencing data of a study of blood T cell repertoires in COVID-19. The CDR3 spans 15 residues. Germline trimming cut 4 bases from V and 1 base from J; bases unmatched to any gene: 4. Germline V gene sequence: CDR1 SEHNR, CDR2 FQNEAQ (reference sequence). This clone showed up just a few times. Only in-frame clones appear in the TCRdb table, and some are missing; sequencing was by immunoSEQ multiplex PCR. The sample carries roughly 140,000 clones, around 82% recorded once. The genes are TRBV7-9 and TRBJ1-3; 7 bases align to TRBD1. This receptor was taken from a man aged 55 to 69 with active or convalescent COVID-19. The source material was peripheral blood. The CDR3 loop is CASSWSTGSGNTIYF. CDR3 nucleotides: TGTGCCAGCAGCTGGTCGACAGGGTCTGGAAACACCATATATTTT.